A single sample is the source of the 28 T cell receptor beta chains below, sequenced in a study of identical twins. TCRdb re-analysed the 5' RACE reads in MiXCR, keeping a single row per CDR3 protein. The sample lists hundreds of thousands of distinct CDR3 sequences; 8% to 9% were seen once. The sample also formed part of further work on yellow fever vaccine responses in identical twins.

Sequencing used PBMCs. The receptor source for this set is a woman younger than 35 in good health.

The chain couples TRBV3-1 to TRBJ1-2, with 7 bases lining up with TRBD1. Trimming at V came to 1 base and at J to 0 bases, leaving 2 bases not matched to a gene. This CDR3 comprises 15 residues. Germline values: CDR1 LGHDT, CDR2 YNNKEL (reference sequence). The CDR3 DNA is TGTGCCAGCAGCCAAGCGGACAGGACTAACTATGGCTACACCTTC. Residues: CASSQADRTNYGYTF.

This clonotype was seen many times. V gene TRBV7-2 combines with J gene TRBJ2-2; the D gene is possibly TRBD2 (6 bases). The germline gives CDR1 SGHTA, CDR2 FQGNSA. V lost 3 bases to trimming and J lost 3 bases, with 11 bases between them. CDR3 length: 15 residues. The CDR3 region has the DNA TGTGCCAGCAGCTTGGGTGCGGGATACACCGGGGAGCTGTTTTTT. Amino acids: CASSLGAGYTGELFF. Combining the CDR3 with reference TRBV7-2 and TRBJ2-2 gives the whole variable domain GAGVSQSPSNKVTEKGKDVELRCDPISGHTALYWYRQSLGQGLEFLIYFQGNSAPDKSGLPSDRFSAERTGGSVSTLTIQRTQQEDSAVYLCASSLGAGYTGELFFGEGSRLTVL.

To note about this clonotype: A much larger clone lies a single base off, so this may be a read error. V usage is TRBV25-1 and J usage is TRBJ1-1, with D unresolved. Trimming took 5 bases from V and 3 from J, leaving 4 bases between them. The CDR3 is 11 residues long. The germline V gene encodes CDR1 MGHDK and CDR2 SYGVNS. CDR3: CASSRYTEAFF. The CDR3 DNA sequence: TGTGCCAGCAGTCGATACACTGAAGCTTTCTTT.

At least ten counts were recorded for this clonotype. This chain links TRBV12-3 or TRBV12-4 with TRBJ2-1, with 9 positions matching TRBD2. The CDR3 runs 14 residues. V trimming: 1 base; J trimming: 7 bases; junction bases outside the gene matches: 2. CDR3 DNA sequence: TGTGCCAGCAGTTTAGGCGGGGGGGCAAATGAGCAGTTCTTC. This codes for CASSLGGGANEQFF.

This clonotype was seen only a few times. The V call is TRBV29-1, the J call TRBJ2-5; D is unclear. The CDR3 extends over 10 amino acids. Trimming left V 1 base short and J 5 bases short, with 2 bases between. CDR1 SQVTM and CDR2 ANQGSEA come from the germline V gene. CDR3 nucleotide sequence: TGCAGCGTTGAAGCGGAGACCCAGTACTTC. Its protein product is CSVEAETQYF. The full variable domain, in which reference TRBV29-1 and TRBJ2-5 provide the parts outside the CDR3, is SAVISQKPSRDICQRGTSLTIQCQVDSQVTMMFWYRQQPGQSLTLIATANQGSEATYESGFVIDKFPISRPNLTFSTLTVSNMSPEDSSIYLCSVEAETQYFGPGTRLLVL.

In its sample, this clonotype was seen a few times. This chain uses TRBV6-1 with TRBJ1-1; 9 bases map to TRBD1. This CDR3 has 14 amino acids. Trimming removed 2 bases from V and 6 bases from J; junction bases left unmatched: 4. In germline, CDR1 is MNHNS, CDR2 SASEGT. CDR3 bases: TGTGCCAGCAGTGAAAACAGGGGGCCGGCTGAAGCTTTCTTT. Translated, it gives CASSENRGPAEAFF.

The V gene is TRBV6-4, the J gene TRBJ1-6; D unresolved. The CDR3 is 14 amino acids. CDR1 and CDR2 from the germline V gene are MRHNA and SNTAGT. Trimming shortened V by 1 base and J by 6 bases, and 7 bases separated the two germline ends. CDR3 DNA: TGTGCCAGCAGTGACTTTGCGGGTAATTCACCCCTCCACTTT. This translates into CASSDFAGNSPLHF.

In this sample, this clonotype turned up a few times. The chain has TRBV5-6 and TRBJ2-7; 9 bases are a match to TRBD1. Per germline, CDR1 SGHDT and CDR2 YYEEEE. V lost 6 bases, J lost 4 bases, and 8 bases stayed unmatched. The CDR3 sequence is 14 residues long. The CDR3 spells CASMSGQGLYEQYF. CDR3 DNA: TGTGCCAGCATGTCTGGACAGGGGTTATACGAGCAGTACTTC. Filled out from reference TRBV5-6 and TRBJ2-7, the complete variable domain reads DAGVTQSPTHLIKTRGQQVTLRCSPKSGHDTVSWYQQALGQGPQFIFQYYEEEERQRGNFPDRFSGHQFPNYSSELNVNALLLGDSALYLCASMSGQGLYEQYFGPGTRLTVT.

In nucleotides, the CDR3 is TGTGCCAGCAGCTTAGGAATGGGGGGAAGGGCGGGTGCAGATACGCAGTATTTT. Protein: CASSLGMGGRAGADTQYF. The chain recombines TRBV11-2 with TRBJ2-3, with TRBD2 as a possible D gene (6 bases). Trimming left V 1 base short and J 4 bases short, with 21 bases between. The germline V gene encodes CDR1 SGHAT and CDR2 FQNNGV. This CDR3 region has 18 residues.

This clonotype was found many times. The rearrangement links TRBV6-5 to TRBJ2-5, with D perhaps TRBD2 (5 bases). CDR1 is MNHEY and CDR2 is SVGAGI in the germline V gene. V lost 10 bases to trimming and J lost 2 bases, with 8 bases between them. This CDR3 spans 11 amino acids. The CDR3 DNA is TGTGCCACATCGGGACAAGAGACCCAGTACTTC. Translated: CATSGQETQYF.

This clonotype was found many times. The chain joins TRBV15 to TRBJ2-1; 8 bases are a match to TRBD1. The ends lost 2 bases at V and 10 bases at J; junction bases unmatched: 4. CDR1 is LNHNV and CDR2 is YYDKDF in the germline V gene (reference sequence). This CDR3 is 13 amino acids long. CDR3: CATSRTRDREQFF. CDR3 in DNA: TGTGCCACCAGCAGAACCCGGGACAGGGAGCAGTTCTTC.

This clonotype was seen more than once but under ten times. The chain uses TRBV7-2 and TRBJ2-1; a weak D match, TRBD1 (6 bases). This CDR3 contains 16 residues. V was shortened by 3 bases and J by 4 bases, with 16 bases between the two germline ends. Germline V CDR1 and CDR2: SGHTA, FQGNSA. This CDR3 is CASSLVLGQLYNEQFF. The CDR3 bases are TGTGCCAGCAGCTTGGTCCTCGGACAGCTTTACAATGAGCAGTTCTTC. Using reference TRBV7-2 and TRBJ2-1 for the parts outside the CDR3, the full variable domain is GAGVSQSPSNKVTEKGKDVELRCDPISGHTALYWYRQSLGQGLEFLIYFQGNSAPDKSGLPSDRFSAERTGGSVSTLTIQRTQQEDSAVYLCASSLVLGQLYNEQFFGPGTRLTVL.

The chain employs TRBV9 and TRBJ2-1; the D gene is possibly TRBD2 (5 bases). The ends were cut back, 0 bases at V and 0 bases at J, with 13 bases in the middle. CDR3 length: 17 residues. CDR1 and CDR2 (germline): SGDLS, YYNGEE. CDR3 DNA: TGTGCCAGCAGCGTAGCTCCAGGAGGTACCTCCTACAATGAGCAGTTCTTC. Translating gives CASSVAPGGTSYNEQFF.

This sequence joins TRBV5-6 and TRBJ2-5, with 9 bases aligning to TRBD1. Germline-derived CDR1 and CDR2 are SGHDT and YYEEEE. The trim removed 3 bases at V and 1 base at J, leaving 4 bases unmatched. The CDR3 runs 15 residues. DNA for the CDR3: TGTGCCAGCAGCTGGGGGACAGGGATCCAAGAGACCCAGTACTTC. Translated, it gives CASSWGTGIQETQYF.

The rearrangement joins TRBV29-1 to TRBJ2-1; D is possibly TRBD2 (6 bases). The CDR3 has 13 residues. The germline V gene has CDR1 SQVTM and CDR2 ANQGSEA. V lost 7 bases and J 7 bases, leaving 17 bases between the germline ends. This CDR3 reads CSALGGARNEQFF. The CDR3 nucleotides are TGCAGCGCCCTGGGGGGAGCCCGGAATGAGCAGTTCTTC.

This clonotype was seen at least ten times. This rearrangement joins TRBV20-1 to TRBJ2-1, with 11 bases that match TRBD2. This CDR3 is built from 18 residues. The V segment lost 1 base and the J segment 2 bases; nucleotides outside the gene matches: 10. The germline V gene has CDR1 DFQATT and CDR2 SNEGSKA (reference sequence). CDR3 loop: CSARAGLAGGLTYNEQFF. CDR3 nucleotides: TGCAGTGCTAGAGCTGGGCTAGCGGGGGGCCTTACCTACAATGAGCAGTTCTTC.

This clonotype has only a few counts. The junction departs from germline at one end; a sequencing error may be responsible. The chain combines TRBV20-1 with TRBJ2-7; 14 bases are a match to TRBD2. The CDR3 is made up of 15 amino acids. CDR1 is DFQATT, CDR2 SNEGSKA, per germline (reference sequence). The CDR3 sequence: CSASGLAGGSDEQYF. The CDR3 bases are TGCAGTGCTAGCGGACTAGCGGGGGGCTCCGACGAGCAGTACTTC.

This clonotype occurred many times. The rearrangement joins TRBV20-1 to TRBJ2-1, with a tentative D call TRBD1 (5 bases). CDR3 length equals 14 residues. Germline CDR1 and CDR2: DFQATT and SNEGSKA (reference sequence). Trimming cost V 4 bases and J 10 bases, with 20 bases left between them. DNA for the CDR3: TGCAGTGCTAAAGACAGCCGTGAATACCCGGAGCAGTTCTTC. This encodes CSAKDSREYPEQFF.

At least ten counts were recorded for this clonotype. The rearrangement joins TRBV12-3 or TRBV12-4 to TRBJ1-4; unclear D gene. The V end lost 1 base, the J end lost 8 bases, and 17 bases lay between the germline ends. There are 16 residues in the CDR3. The CDR3 protein is CASSLGPGRSQEKLFF. CDR3 nucleotide sequence: TGTGCCAGCAGTTTAGGTCCAGGTCGTTCACAGGAAAAACTGTTTTTT.

This clonotype was counted between two and nine times. The J gene is TRBJ2-3, the V gene TRBV29-1; 12 bases agree with TRBD2. The CDR3 length is 16 residues. Germline V gene data show CDR1 as SQVTM and CDR2 as ANQGSEA. The junction had 7 bases not matched to a gene; V was cut back by 4 bases and J by 2 bases. This CDR3 is CSVVPGTSGFTDTQYF. The CDR3 DNA sequence: TGCAGCGTTGTACCCGGGACTAGCGGGTTCACAGATACGCAGTATTTT.

This clonotype was found a few times. V and J are TRBV20-1 and TRBJ2-7; D unclear. The CDR3 is 13 residues long. CDR1 and CDR2 from the germline V gene are DFQATT and SNEGSKA (reference sequence). Trimming shortened V by 2 bases and J by 2 bases, and 10 bases separated the two germline ends. The CDR3 DNA follows: TGCAGTGCTAGATTAGGGTACCCCTACGAGCAGTACTTC. It codes for CSARLGYPYEQYF.

This clonotype was counted many times. V gene TRBV5-6 combines with J gene TRBJ2-5, with 9 bases matching TRBD1. The germline V gene encodes CDR1 SGHDT and CDR2 YYEEEE. CDR3 length equals 15 residues. After removal of 2 bases from V and 5 bases from J, the junction contained 7 bases not matched to a gene. In DNA form, the CDR3 reads TGTGCCAGCAGCTTTAAATTCGGACAGGGGGAGACCCAGTACTTC. Residues: CASSFKFGQGETQYF.

This clonotype occurred a few times. The rearrangement uses TRBV20-1 and TRBJ2-1, with D perhaps TRBD2 (7 bases). The CDR3 spans 16 residues. Germline values: CDR1 DFQATT, CDR2 SNEGSKA (reference sequence). V lost 2 bases, J lost 10 bases, and 24 bases lay in between. DNA for the CDR3: TGCAGTGCTAGAATCGTGGGGGGGCAAGAATACCGGGAGCAGTTCTTC. Residues: CSARIVGGQEYREQFF.

This clonotype was observed many times. This rearrangement joins TRBV11-2 to TRBJ1-2, with 9 bases matching TRBD1. V shed 4 bases and J 3 bases; nucleotides not matched to a gene: 3. The CDR3 sequence is 14 residues long. The germline gives CDR1 SGHAT, CDR2 FQNNGV. CDR3 sequence (DNA): TGTGCCAGCAGCTCGGACAGGGGTTACTATGGCTACACCTTC. This sequence encodes CASSSDRGYYGYTF.

This clonotype has just a few counts. The junction shows a germline mismatch at one end, possibly a read error. The J gene is TRBJ2-5, the V gene TRBV18; 7 nucleotides align to TRBD2. The CDR3 consists of 15 residues. Per germline, CDR1 KGHSH and CDR2 LQKENI. CDR3 sequence (DNA): TGTGCCAGCTCACCGGAGCATGCGGGAGACGGACTGGATAGCTTC. It specifies CASSPEHAGDGLDSF.

The chain combines TRBV6-5 with TRBJ2-7, with TRBD2 matching 11 bases. The CDR3 runs 16 residues. Germline lookup yields CDR1 MNHEY and CDR2 SVGAGI. Trimming at V came to 2 bases and at J to 1 base, leaving 4 bases not matched to a gene. The CDR3 loop is CASSYTTSGSSYEQYF. As DNA, the CDR3 is TGTGCCAGCAGTTACACCACTAGCGGGAGTTCCTACGAGCAGTACTTC.

This clonotype came up many times. The genes are TRBV4-1 and TRBJ2-1; D perhaps matches TRBD2 (6 bases). CDR3 length: 18 residues. V gave up 1 base and J gave up 2 bases, with 18 bases separating them. Germline CDR1 MGHRA, CDR2 YSYEKL. The CDR3: CASSQVDMGLATYNEQFF. CDR3 sequence (DNA): TGCGCCAGCAGCCAAGTAGATATGGGGCTAGCGACCTACAATGAGCAGTTCTTC.

This rearrangement joins TRBV29-1 to TRBJ2-2; the D gene is possibly TRBD1 (6 bases). Trimming shortened V by 5 bases and J by 0 bases, and 13 bases separated the two germline ends. The CDR3 totals 15 residues. Germline loops: CDR1 SQVTM, CDR2 ANQGSEA. This CDR3 is CSVRGGPTNTGELFF. CDR3 DNA sequence: TGCAGCGTTCGAGGGGGTCCTACGAACACCGGGGAGCTGTTTTTT.